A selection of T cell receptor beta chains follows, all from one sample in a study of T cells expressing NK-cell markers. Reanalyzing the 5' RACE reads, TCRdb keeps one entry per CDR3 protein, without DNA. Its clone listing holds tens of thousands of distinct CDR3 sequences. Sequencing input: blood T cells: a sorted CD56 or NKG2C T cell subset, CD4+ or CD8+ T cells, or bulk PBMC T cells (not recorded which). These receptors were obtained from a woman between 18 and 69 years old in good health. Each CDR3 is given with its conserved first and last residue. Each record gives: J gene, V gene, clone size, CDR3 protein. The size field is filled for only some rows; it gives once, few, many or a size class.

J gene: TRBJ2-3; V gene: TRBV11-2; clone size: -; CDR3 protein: CASSLGRETDTQYF
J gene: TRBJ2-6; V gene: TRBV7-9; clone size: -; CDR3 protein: CASSTTGLLGANVLTF
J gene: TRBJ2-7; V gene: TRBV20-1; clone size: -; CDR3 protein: CSASGTAYEQYF
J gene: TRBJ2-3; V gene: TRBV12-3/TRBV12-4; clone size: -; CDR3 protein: CASRLTDTDTQYF
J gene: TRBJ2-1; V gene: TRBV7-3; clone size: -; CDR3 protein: CASSDVGNEQFF
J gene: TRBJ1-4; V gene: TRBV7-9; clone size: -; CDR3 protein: CASSSPGPISLDEKLFF
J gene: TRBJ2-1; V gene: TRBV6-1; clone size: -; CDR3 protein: CASKGLAYSYNEQFF
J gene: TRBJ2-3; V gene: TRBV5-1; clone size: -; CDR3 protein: CASSAYGDYSADTQYF
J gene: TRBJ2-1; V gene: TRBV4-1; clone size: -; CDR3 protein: CASSQDARGVNEQFF
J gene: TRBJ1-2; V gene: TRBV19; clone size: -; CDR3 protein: CASSLKTVRYGYTF
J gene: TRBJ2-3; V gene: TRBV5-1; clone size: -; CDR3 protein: CASSLALTSTDTQYF
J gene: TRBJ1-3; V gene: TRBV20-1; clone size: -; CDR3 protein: CSARDPTDSSGNTIYF
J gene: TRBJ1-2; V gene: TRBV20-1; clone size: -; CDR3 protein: CSAPTGTGIAGYTF
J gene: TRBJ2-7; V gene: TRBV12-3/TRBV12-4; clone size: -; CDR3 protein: CASTLTWSEEQYF
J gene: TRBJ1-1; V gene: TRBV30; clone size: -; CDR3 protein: CACEGGSEAFF
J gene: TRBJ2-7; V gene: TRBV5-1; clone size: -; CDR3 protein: CASTSSSGTYEQYF
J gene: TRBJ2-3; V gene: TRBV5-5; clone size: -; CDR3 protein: CASSLTGVLQRDTQYF
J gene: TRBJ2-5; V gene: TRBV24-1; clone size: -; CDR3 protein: CATSKPGDQETQYF
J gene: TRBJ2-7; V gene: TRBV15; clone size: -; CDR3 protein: CATSRDEGILDEQYF
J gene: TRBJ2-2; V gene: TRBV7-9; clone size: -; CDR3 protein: CASSSNDLFPGELFF
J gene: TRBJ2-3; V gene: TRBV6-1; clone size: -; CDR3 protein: CASSRADTQYF
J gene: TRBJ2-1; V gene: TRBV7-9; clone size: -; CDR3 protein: CASSSRTSPVHEQFF
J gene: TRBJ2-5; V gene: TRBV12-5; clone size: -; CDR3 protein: CASGSTTSGGASETQYF
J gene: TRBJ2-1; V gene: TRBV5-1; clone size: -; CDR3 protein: CASSLGGGGGNEQFF
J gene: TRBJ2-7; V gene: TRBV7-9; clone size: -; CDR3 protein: CASSLTSGRGEQYF
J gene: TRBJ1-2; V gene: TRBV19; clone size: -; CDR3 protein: CASTTGHYGYTF
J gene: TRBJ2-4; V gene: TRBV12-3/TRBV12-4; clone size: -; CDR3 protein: CASSPGGGLAKNIQYF
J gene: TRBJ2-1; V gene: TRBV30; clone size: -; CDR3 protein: CACRASPPQFF
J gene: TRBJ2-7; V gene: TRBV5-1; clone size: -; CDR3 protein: CASSLGDYEQYF
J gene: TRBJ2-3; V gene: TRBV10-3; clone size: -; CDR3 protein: CAGRAGGETDTQYF
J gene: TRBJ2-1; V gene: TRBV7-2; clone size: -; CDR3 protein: CASSFLSGGYNEQFF
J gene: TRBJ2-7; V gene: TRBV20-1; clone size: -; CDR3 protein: CSAHGEGGTYEQYF
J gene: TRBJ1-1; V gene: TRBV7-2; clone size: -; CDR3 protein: CASSLGTGYMNTEAFF
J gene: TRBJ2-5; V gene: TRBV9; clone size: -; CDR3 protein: CASSVEREKETQYF
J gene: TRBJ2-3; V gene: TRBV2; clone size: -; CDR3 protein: CASSPGTSSTDTQYF
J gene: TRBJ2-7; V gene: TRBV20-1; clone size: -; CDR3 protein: CSAVGLAGSSYEQYF
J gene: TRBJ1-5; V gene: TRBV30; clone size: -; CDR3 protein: CAWSVGFSNQPQHF
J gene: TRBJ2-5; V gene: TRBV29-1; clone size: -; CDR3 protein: CSVVFPGASSETQYF
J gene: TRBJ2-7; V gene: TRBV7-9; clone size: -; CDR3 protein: CASSSPDGNEQYF
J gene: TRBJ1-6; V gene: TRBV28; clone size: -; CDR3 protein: CASSPGTDNSPLHF
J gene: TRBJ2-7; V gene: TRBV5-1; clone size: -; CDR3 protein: CASSPGTASLSYEQYF
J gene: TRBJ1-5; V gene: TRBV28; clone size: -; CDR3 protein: CASSHLPDQPQHF
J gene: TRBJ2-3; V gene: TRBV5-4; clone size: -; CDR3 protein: CASSLAFLAGGPTDTQYF
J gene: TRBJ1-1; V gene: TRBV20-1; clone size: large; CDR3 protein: CSASTPDRVNTEAFF
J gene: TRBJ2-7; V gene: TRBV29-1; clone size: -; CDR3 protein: CSVEVDYEQYF